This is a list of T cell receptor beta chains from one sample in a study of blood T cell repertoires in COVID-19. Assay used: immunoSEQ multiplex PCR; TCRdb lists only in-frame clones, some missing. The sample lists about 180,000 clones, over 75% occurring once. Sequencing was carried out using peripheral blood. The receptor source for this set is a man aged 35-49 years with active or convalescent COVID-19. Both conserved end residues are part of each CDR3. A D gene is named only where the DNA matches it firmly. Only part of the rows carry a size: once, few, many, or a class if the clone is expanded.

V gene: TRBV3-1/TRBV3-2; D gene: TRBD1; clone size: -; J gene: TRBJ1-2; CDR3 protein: CASSQAAGTGGSGGYTF; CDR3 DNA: TGTGCCAGCAGCCAAGCCGCCGGGACAGGGGGATCGGGTGGCTACACCTTC
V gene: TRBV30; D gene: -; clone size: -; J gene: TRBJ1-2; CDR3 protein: CAWSASTGFYGYTF; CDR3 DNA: TGTGCCTGGAGTGCCTCGACAGGCTTCTATGGCTACACCTTC
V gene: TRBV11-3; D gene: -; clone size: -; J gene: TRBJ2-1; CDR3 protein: CASSLRMYNEQFF; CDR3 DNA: TGTGCCAGCAGCTTACGTATGTACAATGAGCAGTTCTTC
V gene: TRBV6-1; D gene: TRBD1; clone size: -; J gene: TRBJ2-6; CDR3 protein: CASSGPGTESSGANVLTF; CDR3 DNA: TGTGCCAGCAGTGGACCCGGGACAGAGAGCTCTGGGGCCAACGTCCTGACTTTC
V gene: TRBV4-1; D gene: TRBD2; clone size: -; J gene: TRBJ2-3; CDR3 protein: CASSQVLAGGGTDTQYF; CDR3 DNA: TGCGCCAGCAGCCAAGTCCTAGCGGGGGGCGGCACAGATACGCAGTATTTT
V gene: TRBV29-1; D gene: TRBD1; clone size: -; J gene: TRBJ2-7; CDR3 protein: CSVEGQGTSYEQYF; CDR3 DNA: TGCAGCGTGGAAGGACAGGGGACCTCCTACGAGCAGTACTTC
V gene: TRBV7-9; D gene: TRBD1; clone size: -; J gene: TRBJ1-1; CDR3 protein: CASSRPPRTGTGGNTEAFF; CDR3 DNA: TGTGCCAGCAGCCGCCCACCAAGAACCGGGACAGGGGGCAACACTGAAGCTTTCTTT
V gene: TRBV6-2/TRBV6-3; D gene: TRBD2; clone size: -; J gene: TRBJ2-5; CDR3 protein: CASSSQRLAGGQETQYF; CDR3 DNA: TGTGCCAGCAGTTCCCAACGACTAGCGGGGGGCCAAGAGACCCAGTACTTC
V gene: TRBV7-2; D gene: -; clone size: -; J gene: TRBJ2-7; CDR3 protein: CASSLGVSRRGVSYEQYF; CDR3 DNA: TGTGCCAGCAGCTTAGGGGTGTCGCGCAGGGGAGTCTCCTACGAGCAGTACTTC
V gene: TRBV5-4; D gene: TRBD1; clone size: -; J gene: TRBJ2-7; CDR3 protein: CASSRPAGTGGEQYF; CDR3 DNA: TGTGCCAGCAGCCGCCCCGCGGGGACAGGGGGCGAGCAGTACTTC
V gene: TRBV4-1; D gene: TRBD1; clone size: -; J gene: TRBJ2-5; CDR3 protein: CASSQGTGGKTQYF; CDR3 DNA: TGCGCCAGCAGCCAAGGGACAGGGGGTAAGACCCAGTACTTC
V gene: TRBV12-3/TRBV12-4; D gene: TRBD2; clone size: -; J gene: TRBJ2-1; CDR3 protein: CASTPGGNEQFF; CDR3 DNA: TGTGCCAGCACCCCGGGAGGGAATGAGCAGTTCTTC
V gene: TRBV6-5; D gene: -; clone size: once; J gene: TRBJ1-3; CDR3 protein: CASSYSFRGSGNTIYF; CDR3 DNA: TGTGCCAGCAGTTACTCGTTCAGGGGCTCTGGAAACACCATATATTTT
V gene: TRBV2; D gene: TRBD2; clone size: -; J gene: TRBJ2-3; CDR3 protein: CATGTSSYTQYF; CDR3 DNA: TGTGCCACAGGGACTAGTTCCTATACGCAGTATTTT
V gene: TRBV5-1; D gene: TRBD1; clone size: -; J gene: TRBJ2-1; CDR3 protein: CASSLGMDRGLEQFF; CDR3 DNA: TGCGCCAGCAGCTTGGGGATGGACAGGGGCCTTGAGCAGTTCTTC
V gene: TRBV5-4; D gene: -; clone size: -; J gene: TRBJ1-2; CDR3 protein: CASSTKADINYGYTF; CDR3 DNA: TGTGCCAGCAGCACGAAAGCAGACATTAACTATGGCTACACCTTC
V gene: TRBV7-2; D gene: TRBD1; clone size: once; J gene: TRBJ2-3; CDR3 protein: CASSHGQGVDTQYF; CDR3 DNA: TGTGCCAGCAGCCACGGACAGGGTGTTGATACGCAGTATTTT
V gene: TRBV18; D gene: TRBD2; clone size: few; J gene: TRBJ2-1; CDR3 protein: CASSPLGLAGGEQFF; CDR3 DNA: TGTGCCAGCTCACCCTTAGGACTAGCGGGGGGCGAGCAGTTCTTC
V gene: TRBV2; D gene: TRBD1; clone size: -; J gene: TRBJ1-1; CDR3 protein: CASSTQGLDTEAFF; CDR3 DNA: TGTGCCAGCAGTACACAGGGGTTGGACACTGAAGCTTTCTTT
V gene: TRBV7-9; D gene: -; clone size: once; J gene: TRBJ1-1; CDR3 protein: CASSTGGVTAAFF; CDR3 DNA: TGTGCCAGCAGCACCGGAGGGGTAACCGCGGCTTTCTTT
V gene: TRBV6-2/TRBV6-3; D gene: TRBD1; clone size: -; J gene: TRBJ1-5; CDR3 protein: CASSQQGADQPQHF; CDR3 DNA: TGTGCCAGCAGTCAACAGGGGGCCGATCAGCCCCAGCATTTT
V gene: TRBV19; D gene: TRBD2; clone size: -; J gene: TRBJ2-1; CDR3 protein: CASSSRTSGAYNEQFF; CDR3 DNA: TGTGCCAGTAGTTCCAGGACTAGCGGGGCCTACAATGAGCAGTTCTTC
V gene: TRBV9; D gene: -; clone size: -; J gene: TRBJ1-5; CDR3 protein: CASSPDRTNQPQHF; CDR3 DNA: TGTGCCAGCAGCCCCGACAGAACCAATCAGCCCCAGCATTTT
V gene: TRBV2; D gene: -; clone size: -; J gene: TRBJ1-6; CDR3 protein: CASSTGLSPLHF; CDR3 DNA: TGTGCCAGCAGTACAGGGCTTTCACCCCTCCACTTT
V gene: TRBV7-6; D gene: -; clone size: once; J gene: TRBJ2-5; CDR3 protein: CASSLAEVGQETQYF; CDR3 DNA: TGTGCCAGCAGCTTAGCGGAGGTGGGACAAGAGACCCAGTACTTC
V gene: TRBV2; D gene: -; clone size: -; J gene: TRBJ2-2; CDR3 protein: CASSVAGPTGELFF; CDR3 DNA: TGTGCCAGCAGCGTCGCGGGCCCGACCGGGGAGCTGTTTTTT
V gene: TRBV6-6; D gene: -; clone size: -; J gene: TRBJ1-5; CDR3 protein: CASSYRQKPQHF; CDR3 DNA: TGTGCCAGCAGTTACCGACAAAAGCCCCAGCATTTT
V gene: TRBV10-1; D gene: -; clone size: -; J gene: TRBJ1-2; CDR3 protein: CASSESRRRFTHGYTF; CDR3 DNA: TGCGCCAGCAGTGAGTCGAGGCGACGCTTTACCCATGGCTACACCTTC
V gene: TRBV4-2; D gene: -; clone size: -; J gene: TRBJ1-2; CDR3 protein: CASSQDPRSGHYGYTF; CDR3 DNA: TGTGCCAGCAGCCAAGATCCTAGATCAGGGCACTATGGCTACACCTTC
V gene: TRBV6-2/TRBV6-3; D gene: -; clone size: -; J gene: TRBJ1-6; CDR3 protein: CASSLAILGSPLHF; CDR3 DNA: TGTGCCAGCAGCCTTGCTATACTAGGTTCACCCCTCCACTTT
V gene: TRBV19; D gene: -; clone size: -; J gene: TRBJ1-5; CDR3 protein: CASSTNRGNQPQHF; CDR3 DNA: TGTGCCAGTAGTACCAACAGGGGCAATCAGCCCCAGCATTTT
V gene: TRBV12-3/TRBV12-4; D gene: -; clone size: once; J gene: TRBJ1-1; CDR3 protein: CASSLSAIEAFF; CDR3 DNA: TGTGCCAGCAGTTTATCAGCGATTGAAGCTTTCTTT
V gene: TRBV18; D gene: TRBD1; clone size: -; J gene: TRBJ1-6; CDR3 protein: CASSPGGQGSPLHF; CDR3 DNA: TGTGCCAGCTCACCGGGGGGACAGGGTTCCCCCCTCCACTTT
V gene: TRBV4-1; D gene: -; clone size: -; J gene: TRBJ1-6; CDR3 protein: CASSQDLGGHSPLHF; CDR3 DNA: TGCGCCAGCAGCCAAGATCTTGGCGGCCATTCACCCCTCCACTTT
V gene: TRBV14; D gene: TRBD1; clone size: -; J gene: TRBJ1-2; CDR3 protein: CASSPDRGANYGYTF; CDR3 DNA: TGTGCCAGCAGCCCGGACAGGGGGGCAAACTATGGCTACACCTTC
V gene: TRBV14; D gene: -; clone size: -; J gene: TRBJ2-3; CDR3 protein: CASSQTRQGKDTQYF; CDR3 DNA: TGTGCCAGCAGCCAAACTCGCCAGGGAAAAGATACGCAGTATTTT
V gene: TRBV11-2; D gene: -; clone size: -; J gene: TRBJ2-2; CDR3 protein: CASRTVRGGRTGELFF; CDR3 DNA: TGTGCCAGCAGGACGGTGAGGGGAGGAAGGACCGGGGAGCTGTTTTTT
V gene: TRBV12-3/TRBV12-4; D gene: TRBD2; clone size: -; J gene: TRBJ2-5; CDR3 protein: CASTLAGEETQYF; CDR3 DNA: TGTGCCAGCACACTCGCGGGGGAGGAGACCCAGTACTTC
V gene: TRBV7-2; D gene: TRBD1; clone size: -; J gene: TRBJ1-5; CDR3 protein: CASSLGQGPNQPQHF; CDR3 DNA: TGTGCCAGCAGCTTAGGACAGGGCCCCAATCAGCCCCAGCATTTT
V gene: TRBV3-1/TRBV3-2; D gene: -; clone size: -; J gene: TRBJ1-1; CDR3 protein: CASRPTGNTEAFF; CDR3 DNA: TGTGCCAGCAGACCTACAGGGAACACTGAAGCTTTCTTT
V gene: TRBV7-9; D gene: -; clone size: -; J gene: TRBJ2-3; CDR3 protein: CASSLDATVVGDTQYF; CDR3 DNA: TGTGCCAGCAGCTTAGATGCTACCGTGGTCGGGGATACGCAGTATTTT
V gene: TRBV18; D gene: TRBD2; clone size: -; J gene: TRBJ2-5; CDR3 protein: CASSPGIAGGPRQETQYF; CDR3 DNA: TGTGCCAGCTCACCAGGAATAGCGGGGGGGCCTCGCCAAGAGACCCAGTACTTC
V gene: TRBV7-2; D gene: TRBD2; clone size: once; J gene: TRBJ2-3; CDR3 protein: CASSPHAGGPNTQYF; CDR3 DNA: TGTGCCAGCAGCCCTCATGCGGGGGGGCCGAATACGCAGTATTTT
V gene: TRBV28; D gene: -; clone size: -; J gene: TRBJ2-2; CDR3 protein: CASSLERGELFF; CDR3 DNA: TGTGCCAGCAGTTTAGAACGGGGGGAGCTGTTTTTT
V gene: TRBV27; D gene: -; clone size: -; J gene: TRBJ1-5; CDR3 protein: CASSATVYQPQHF; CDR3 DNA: TGTGCCAGCAGTGCGACAGTTTATCAGCCCCAGCATTTT
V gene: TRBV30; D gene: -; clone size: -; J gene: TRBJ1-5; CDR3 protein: CGGQPQHF; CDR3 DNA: TGTGGCGGTCAGCCCCAGCATTTT
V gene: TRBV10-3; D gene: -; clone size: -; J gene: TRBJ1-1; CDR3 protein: CAISGGGTEAFF; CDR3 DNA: TGTGCCATCAGTGGCGGGGGCACTGAAGCTTTCTTT
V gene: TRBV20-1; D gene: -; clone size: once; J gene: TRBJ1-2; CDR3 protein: CSATGPNTF; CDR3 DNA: TGCAGTGCTACGGGTCCTAACACCTTC
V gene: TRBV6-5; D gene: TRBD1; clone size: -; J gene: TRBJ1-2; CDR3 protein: CASSSYGDSRYGYTF; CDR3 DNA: TGTGCCAGCAGTTCATATGGGGACAGCCGATATGGCTACACCTTC
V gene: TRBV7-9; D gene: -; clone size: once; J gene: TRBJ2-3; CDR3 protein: CASSPEDTDTQYF; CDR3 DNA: TGTGCCAGCAGCCCAGAGGACACAGATACGCAGTATTTT
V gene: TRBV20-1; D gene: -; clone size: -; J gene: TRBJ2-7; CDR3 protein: CSALVGYEQYF; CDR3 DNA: TGCAGTGCTCTGGTCGGCTACGAGCAGTACTTC
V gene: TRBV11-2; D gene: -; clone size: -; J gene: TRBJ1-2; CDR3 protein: CASSLASPGIYGYTF; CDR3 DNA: TGTGCCAGCAGCTTAGCCTCTCCGGGTATCTATGGCTACACCTTC
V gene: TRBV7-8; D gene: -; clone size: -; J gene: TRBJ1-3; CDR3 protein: CASSLGRRVTGNTIYF; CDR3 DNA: TGTGCCAGCAGCTTAGGTCGGAGGGTTACTGGAAACACCATATATTTT